The clone carrying this T cell receptor (beta chain) was counted a single time. The target antigen is unknown. The sample belongs to a study of OX40 agonist ivuxolimab in advanced cancers. Study overall: The patients got ivuxolimab, which is an agonistic anti-OX40 (CD134) antibody.

Germline lookup yields CDR1 GTSNPN and CDR2 SVGIG (reference sequence). The CDR3 is 13 residues long. Trimming took off 1 base at V and 5 bases at J, with 9 bases between the two ends. Profiled with immunoSEQ multiplex PCR; TCRdb holds only in-frame clones, not every one. The sample has 99,000 or so clones, 90% to 95% seen once. Notes on the study in general: Antigen specificity remained undetermined for the expanded peripheral T cells. At doses 0.1 to 3.0 mg/kg, CD4+ and CD8+ clones expanded.

The material sequenced was CD4+ or CD8+ T cells sorted from blood, taken in a trial of the OX40 agonist ivuxolimab. The clonotype originates from an adult with an advanced solid tumor such as melanoma, head and neck, liver or kidney cancer. The genes are TRBV30 and TRBJ1-5; D is uncertain. CDR3 sequence (DNA): TGTGCCTGGAGTGACACCTCCGATCAGCCCCAGCATTTT. Amino acids: CAWSDTSDQPQHF.